One and the same sample provided the 4 T cell receptor beta chains below, sequenced in a study of graft-versus-host responses after intestinal transplantation. Generated by immunoSEQ multiplex PCR, the TCRdb table keeps only in-frame clones and is missing some. The table lists 65,000 to 90,000 clones, 85% to 95% of them singletons. These receptors lack a known antigen. The input for sequencing was unstimulated CD8+ T cells sorted from spleen or lymph node cells, taken before transplant. The receptors were sampled from a human donor who was the organ donor for an intestinal transplant.

The V and J genes are TRBV5-1 and TRBJ2-7; maybe TRBD2 (6 bases). The ends were cut back, 4 bases at V and 4 bases at J, with 15 bases in the middle. This CDR3 comprises 14 residues. In germline, CDR1 is SGHRS, CDR2 YFSETQ. The CDR3 here is CASSVTSRIYEQYF. DNA of the CDR3: TGCGCCAGCAGCGTCACTAGCAGAATTTACGAGCAGTACTTC.

The genes are TRBV21-1 and TRBJ2-7; TRBD1 reflects the table's D call only, with no check against the DNA. TRBV21-1 is a listed pseudogene. The CDR3 has 15 residues. In DNA form, the CDR3 reads TGTGCCAGCAGCAAAATGAGCAGGGGGCGAGGAGAGCAGTACTTC. Amino acid sequence: CASSKMSRGRGEQYF.

This clone appeared once. This rearrangement joins TRBV5-1 to TRBJ2-3; 7 bases map to TRBD2. The junction had 10 bases not matched to a gene; V was cut back by 2 bases and J by 4 bases. CDR1 and CDR2 (germline): SGHRS, YFSETQ. The CDR3 runs 16 residues. The CDR3 here is CASSFTRDYLPDTQYF. The CDR3 DNA reads as TGCGCCAGCAGCTTTACCCGGGACTACTTACCAGATACGCAGTATTTT.

V usage is TRBV6-6 and J usage is TRBJ2-7, with D possibly matching TRBD1 (5 bases). CDR1 and CDR2 from the germline V gene are MNHNY and SVGAGI (reference sequence). The CDR3 sequence is 12 residues long. V shed 2 bases and J shed 7 bases, with 9 bases lying between them. The CDR3 spells CASSYVGAEQYF. The CDR3 DNA follows: TGTGCCAGCAGTTACGTAGGGGCAGAGCAGTACTTC.